This T cell receptor beta chain is from a study of a mutant IDH1 vaccine in newly diagnosed glioma. Study summary: It was radiotherapy, temozolomide, or both that patients received previously, with most receiving both. Whole-study results and caveats: Patients mounted vaccine-induced immune responses in roughly 93% of cases. Seemingly, top peripheral T cell clonotype changes bore no relation to pseudoprogression.

Time point denoted: week 11, during vaccination. It was 300 ug of mutant IDH1 20-mer peptide that made up each vaccine dose, given with topical imiquimod. Each tumor in the donors was a new WHO grade 3 or 4 astrocytoma, IDH1-mutant and ATRX-lost. This CDR3 has 14 amino acids. With V trimmed by 4 bases and J by 5 bases, 8 bases remained unmatched. Germline V gene lookup returns CDR1 SGHRS and CDR2 YFSETQ. With regard to this clone: Antigen: not known.

TCRdb's copy holds only in-frame clones and misses some; the assay was immunoSEQ multiplex PCR. The sample consists of some 54,000 clones, about 91% of them appearing once. The gene calls are TRBV5-1 and TRBJ2-7; 8 bases fit TRBD2. Sequencing was performed on PBMCs, taken from a glioma patient whose treatment included an IDH1 peptide vaccine. The TCR sequence derives from a man aged 50-60 years with glioma. This CDR3 is CASSIRGGIDEQYF. CDR3 nucleotide sequence: TGCGCCAGCAGCATCCGGGGGGGAATCGACGAGCAGTACTTC.